The T cell receptor beta chain under discussion was sequenced for a study of blood T cell repertoires in COVID-19 (dated by TCRdb to about 2020). In the study overall: Samples covering the acute and convalescent phases of COVID-19 were provided by collaborators in the United States, Italy and Spain. The prospective study material was composed of cDNA or gDNA derived from T cells, B-cell-depleted T cells, or PBMCs. Deeply sampled blood TCRbeta repertoires from subjects exposed to, actively infected with, or recovered from COVID-19 were included in the dataset. A freely available public database, intended as a resource for researchers studying the immune response to SARS-CoV-2, is where the repertoires were released. Samples came from the ongoing ImmuneRACE study (first 160 participants) plus 1,254 subjects from 6 global collaborators. Nearly every sample came with metadata listing a de-identified subject ID, COVID-19 status, age in years and sex. Where HLA class I and class II types were available, the types were taken from metadata supplied by the sample provider, not from assay-based typing. The study at large found these results: The quantity of clinical and demographic metadata differed by source and by participant and was supplied without curation.

Via the germline V gene (reference sequence), CDR1 is MNHEY and CDR2 SMNVEV. The CDR3 covers 15 residues, taking in both the cysteine and the phenylalanine. Only the CDR3 region is kept as DNA, spanning 45 bases read in frame from base 1. The junction shows trimming of 5 bases on V and 1 base on J, plus 15 bases between the germline ends. TCRbeta CDR3 regions were amplified from genomic DNA using the immunoSEQ Assay, a bias-controlled multiplex PCR. Processing in the source paper ran as follows. Nucleated cell counts per sample were estimated from amplification of reference gene primers within the assay. To quantify the absolute abundance of each unique TCRbeta CDR3 rearrangement, sequence reads were collapsed and filtered. For each sample, productive Simpson clonality was calculated by taking the square root of Simpson's diversity index across productive rearrangements. Sourced from immuneACCESS, this table was stored by TCRdb with only in-frame sequences that have V and J called. A share of the clones is absent; for the studies checked, an unresolved V gene accounts for under half, and the remainder has no known explanation. V, J and clone size are taken as reported in that table, and D and trimming were inferred from the DNA itself. This sample has tens of thousands of clones in its table, and 85% to 90% of those were observed once. The top ten clonotypes cover 12% to 15% of the sample.

Whole blood was collected in K2EDTA tubes by collaborating institutions according to the institutions' own protocols. Collaborator samples were shipped for TCRbeta analysis as frozen whole blood, isolated PBMCs, or DNA extracted from either sample type. As regards this clone: Its recognized antigen is unknown. The record has no base qualities; no much larger clone is one base away.

The sample comprised peripheral blood. The rearrangement combines TRBV27 with TRBJ2-7, and possibly TRBD1, on 8 matching bases. The source is a man in his sixties or seventies with acute or convalescent COVID-19. For the CDR3, the sequence is CASSLGQGGSYEQYF. The bases are TGTGCCAGCAGTCTAGGACAGGGAGGGTCCTACGAGCAGTACTTC.